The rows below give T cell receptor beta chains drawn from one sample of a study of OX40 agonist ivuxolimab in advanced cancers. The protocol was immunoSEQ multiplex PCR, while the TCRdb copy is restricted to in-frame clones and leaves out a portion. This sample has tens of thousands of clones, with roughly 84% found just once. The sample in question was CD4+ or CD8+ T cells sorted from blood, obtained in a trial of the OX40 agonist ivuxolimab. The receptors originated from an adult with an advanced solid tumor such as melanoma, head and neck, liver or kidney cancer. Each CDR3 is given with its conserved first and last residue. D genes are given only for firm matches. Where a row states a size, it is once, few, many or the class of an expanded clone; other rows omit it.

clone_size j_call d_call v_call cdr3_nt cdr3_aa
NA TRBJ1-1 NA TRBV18 TGTGCCAGCTCACCGAACAGGGAGGGAACTGAAGCTTTCTTT CASSPNREGTEAFF
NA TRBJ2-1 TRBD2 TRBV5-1 TGCGCCAGCAGCATAACTAGCGGGGCTTACAATGAGCAGTTCTTC CASSITSGAYNEQFF
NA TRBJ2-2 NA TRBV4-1 TGCGCCAGCAGCCAAGATGGGGGAGGGGGTGCGAACACCGGGGAGCTGTTTTTT CASSQDGGGGANTGELFF
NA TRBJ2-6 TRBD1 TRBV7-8 TGTGCCAGCAGCTTAGGGACAGGGGGGTTCGGATCTGGGGCCAACGTCCTGACTTTC CASSLGTGGFGSGANVLTF
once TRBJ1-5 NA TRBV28 TGTGCCAGCAGTTTTGACAGAAGCAATCAGCCCCAGCATTTT CASSFDRSNQPQHF
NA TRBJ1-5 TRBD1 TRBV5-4 TGTGCCAGCAGCTCCGACAGGGATCAGCCCCAGCATTTT CASSSDRDQPQHF
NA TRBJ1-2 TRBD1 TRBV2 TGTGCCAGCAGGGGGGACAGGTGGGATGGTGGCTACACCTTC CASRGDRWDGGYTF
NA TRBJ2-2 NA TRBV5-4 TGTGCCAGCAGCTTGGATGGCAGGGCAGACACCGGGGAGCTGTTTTTT CASSLDGRADTGELFF
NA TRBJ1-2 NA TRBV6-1 TGTGCCAGCAGTATGGGGGGGGAAGGCTACACCTTC CASSMGGEGYTF
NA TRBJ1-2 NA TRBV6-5 TGTGCCAGCAGTTACTCGCGGGGTGGCTACACCTTC CASSYSRGGYTF
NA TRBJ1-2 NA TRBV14 TGTGCCAGCAGCCCCCCGGGCCTGGGTGGCTACACCTTC CASSPPGLGGYTF
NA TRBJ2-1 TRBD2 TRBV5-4 TGTGCCAGCAGCCATATAGCGGGGGGAGACAATGAGCAGTTCTTC CASSHIAGGDNEQFF
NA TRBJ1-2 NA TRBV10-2 TGCGCCAGCAGCCTCCTCGACTATGGCTACACCTTC CASSLLDYGYTF
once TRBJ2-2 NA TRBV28 TGTGCCAGCAGTGGCTCCTTAGGGGGGGGCGGCACCGGGGAGCTGTTTTTT CASSGSLGGGGTGELFF
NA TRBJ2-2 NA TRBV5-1 TGCGCCAGCATACAGACAGGGCGGGGTGCCGGGGAGCTGTTTTTT CASIQTGRGAGELFF
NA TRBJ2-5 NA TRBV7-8 TGTGCCAGCAGCTTAAAATACCGGGGCCAAGAGACCCAGTACTTC CASSLKYRGQETQYF
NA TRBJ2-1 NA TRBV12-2 TGTGCAAGTCGCTTAGTCCTCATCTGGCAGGGGGCGGAAAATGAGCAGTTCTTC CASRLVLIWQGAENEQFF
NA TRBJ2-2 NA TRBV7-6 TGTGCCAGCAGCCCTCGGGGCACCGGGGAGCTGTTTTTT CASSPRGTGELFF
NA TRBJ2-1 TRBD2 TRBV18 TGTGCCAGCTCACCACGACCTAGCGGGGGGGCCGTCGGCAATGAGCAGTTCTTC CASSPRPSGGAVGNEQFF
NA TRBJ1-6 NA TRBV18 TGTGCCAGCTCACTCTCGAAGGGGTCACCCCTCCACTTT CASSLSKGSPLHF
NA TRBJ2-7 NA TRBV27 TGTGCCAGCAGCCCCCGGTGGGATTTGGCGGTGGGGGAGCAGTACTTC CASSPRWDLAVGEQYF
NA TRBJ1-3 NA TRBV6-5 TGTGCCAGCAGTCCAGGACAGGGAAACACCATATATTTT CASSPGQGNTIYF
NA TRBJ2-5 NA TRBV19 TGTGCCAGTAGTGGGGGACGTGTAGAGACCCAGTACTTC CASSGGRVETQYF
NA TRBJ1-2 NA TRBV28 TGTGCCAGCAGTTCTAAGTCCTTGTATGGCTACACCTTC CASSSKSLYGYTF
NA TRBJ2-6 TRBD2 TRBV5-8 TGTGGTTGGCTAAAGCGGGGGGCCTCTATTGGGGCCAACGTCCTGACTTTC CGWLKRGASIGANVLTF
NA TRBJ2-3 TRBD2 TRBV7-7 TGTGCCAGCACCCTTGGGACTAGCGGGTCGGATACGCAGTATTTT CASTLGTSGSDTQYF
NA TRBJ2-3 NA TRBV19 TGTGCCAGTGGGGCGGATACGCAGTATTTT CASGADTQYF
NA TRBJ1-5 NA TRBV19 TGTGCCAGTAGTATAGATCGCGGGGCTAGCAATCAGCCCCAGCATTTT CASSIDRGASNQPQHF
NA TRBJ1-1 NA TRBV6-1 TGTGCCAGCAGCTCGATGTTGACAGGATCAAAAAGAGCTTTCTTT CASSSMLTGSKRAFF
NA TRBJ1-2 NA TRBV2 TGTGCCAGCACCCTCTTGGTAGAGAGCTTCTACACCTTC CASTLLVESFYTF
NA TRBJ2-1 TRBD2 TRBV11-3 TGTGCCAGCAGCTCCCGCCGCGGGGGGATCTACAATGAGCAGTTCTTC CASSSRRGGIYNEQFF
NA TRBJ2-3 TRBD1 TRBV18 TGTGCCAGCTCACCACCTATGACAGGGTGGGACACAGATACGCAGTATTTT CASSPPMTGWDTDTQYF
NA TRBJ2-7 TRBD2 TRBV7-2 TGTGCCAGCGGAATACTAGCGGGGGGCGAGCAGTACTTC CASGILAGGEQYF
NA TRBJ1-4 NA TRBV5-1 TGCGCCAGCAGCTTGGGAGCCCCAACTAATGAAAAACTGTTTTTT CASSLGAPTNEKLFF
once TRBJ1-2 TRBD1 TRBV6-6 TGTGCCAGCGGGGACAGGCTCTATGGCTACACCTTC CASGDRLYGYTF
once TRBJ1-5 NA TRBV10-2 TGCGCCAGCACCGAGGGGGGGGGCAATCAGCCCCAGCATTTT CASTEGGGNQPQHF
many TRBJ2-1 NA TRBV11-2 TGTGCCAGCAGCTTTCGAGGGAATGAGCAGTTCTTC CASSFRGNEQFF
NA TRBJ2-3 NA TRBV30 TGTGCCCTCGGCCCGGGGAGGACAGATACGCAGTATTTT CALGPGRTDTQYF
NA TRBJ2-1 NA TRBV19 TGTGCCAGTAGTATAAAGGGTGAGCAGTTCTTC CASSIKGEQFF
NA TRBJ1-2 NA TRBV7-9 TGTGCCAGCAGCCTTGGGTGGGTCATCTATGGCTACACCTTC CASSLGWVIYGYTF
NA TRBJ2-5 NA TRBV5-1 TGCGCCAGCAGCTTGGTAGTTACAGGGTTGAAGACCCAGTACTTC CASSLVVTGLKTQYF
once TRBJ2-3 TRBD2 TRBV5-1 TGCGCCAGCAGGTACGGGACTACAAGAGCGGGGGATACGCAGTATTTT CASRYGTTRAGDTQYF
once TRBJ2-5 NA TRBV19 TGTGCCAGTAGCCCCCCCCTGCAGGACCAAGAGACCCAGTACTTC CASSPPLQDQETQYF
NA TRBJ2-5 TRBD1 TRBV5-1 TGCGCCAGCAGAACGGGACAGGGGGCAGGGGAGACCCAGTACTTC CASRTGQGAGETQYF
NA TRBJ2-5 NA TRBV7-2 TGTGCCAGCAGCTTAGCAGGGAAGTCGGTTCAAGAGACCCAGTACTTC CASSLAGKSVQETQYF
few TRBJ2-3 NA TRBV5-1 TGCGCCAGCAGCTTGACACAAGGGGGGCGCGACACGACGATTGCGCAGTATTTT CASSLTQGGRDTTIAQYF
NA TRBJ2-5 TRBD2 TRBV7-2 TGTGCCAGCAGCTTCGAGAGGACTAGGGAAGAGACCCAGTACTTC CASSFERTREETQYF
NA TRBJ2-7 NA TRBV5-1 TGCGCCAGCAGCTTGGCCGGCGGGGACACATACGAGCAGTACTTC CASSLAGGDTYEQYF
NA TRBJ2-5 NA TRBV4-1 TGCGCCAGCAGCCAAGGGAACCGCCAAGAGACCCAGTACTTC CASSQGNRQETQYF
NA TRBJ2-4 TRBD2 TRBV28 TGTGCCGTACTTAGCGGGGGGGCAGGAAACATTCAGTACTTC CAVLSGGAGNIQYF
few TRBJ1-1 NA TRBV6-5 TGTGCCAGCACTCCCAGGGGGAACACTGAAGCTTTCTTT CASTPRGNTEAFF
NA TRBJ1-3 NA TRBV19 TGTGCTACCAGTAATCTTCAGGGAAACACCATATATTTT CATSNLQGNTIYF
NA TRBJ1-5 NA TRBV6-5 TGTGCCAGCAGCCTTCATACAGGTGGCAATCAGCCCCAGCATTTT CASSLHTGGNQPQHF
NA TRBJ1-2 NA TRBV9 TGTGCCAGCAGCGTAAAGGACGCCTATGGCTACACCTTC CASSVKDAYGYTF
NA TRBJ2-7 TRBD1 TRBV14 TGTGCCAGCAGCATAATGGGACAGGGGTCCTACGAGCAGTACTTC CASSIMGQGSYEQYF
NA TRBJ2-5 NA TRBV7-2 TGTGCCAGCAGCTTAGTGGCAGGGAAGGGACCGGAGACCCAGTACTTC CASSLVAGKGPETQYF
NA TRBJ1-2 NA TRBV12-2 TGTGCAAGTCGCTTCCAAACATGTAGAGGCTACACCTTC CASRFQTCRGYTF
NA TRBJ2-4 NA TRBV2 TGTGCCAGCAGCCATAGAGAAGGCAAAAACATTCAGTACTTC CASSHREGKNIQYF